The 3 T cell receptor beta chains listed next were all sequenced from one sample in a study of early stage breast cancer tumors. Libraries were prepared by immunoSEQ multiplex PCR; TCRdb keeps only in-frame clonotypes and omits some of them. The data contain tens of thousands of clones, around 72% of them singletons. Sequenced input: blood. The receptors shown here come from a person aged 45 to 59 with breast cancer.

The chain links TRBV29-1 to TRBJ2-1; TRBD2 matches at 12 bases. The ends lost 6 bases at V and 1 base at J; junction bases unmatched: 7. Per the germline V gene, CDR1 is SQVTM and CDR2 is ANQGSEA. The CDR3 is made up of 16 amino acids. DNA of the CDR3: TGCAGCGTCCCGGGACTAGCGGGCTTATCCTACAATGAGCAGTTCTTC. It specifies CSVPGLAGLSYNEQFF.

V and J are TRBV19 and TRBJ1-5, with D possibly matching TRBD1 (5 bases). V lost 2 bases and J 2 bases, leaving 7 bases between the germline ends. Looked up from germline, CDR1 is LNHDA and CDR2 is SQIVND (reference sequence). This CDR3 has 14 residues. CDR3 sequence: CASSIQGGNQPQHF. CDR3 coding DNA: TGTGCCAGTAGTATACAGGGCGGCAATCAGCCCCAGCATTTT.

This clone is judged medium-sized (0.01 to 0.1%). V and J are TRBV5-1 and TRBJ2-2, with 13 positions matching TRBD2. The CDR3 runs to 19 residues. J lost 4 bases, V lost 4 bases, and 13 bases had no gene match. Germline CDR1 SGHRS, CDR2 YFSETQ. The CDR3 here is CASSGGLAGDPSVTGELFF. For the CDR3, the DNA is TGCGCCAGCAGCGGAGGACTAGCGGGGGACCCGAGCGTCACCGGGGAGCTGTTTTTT.